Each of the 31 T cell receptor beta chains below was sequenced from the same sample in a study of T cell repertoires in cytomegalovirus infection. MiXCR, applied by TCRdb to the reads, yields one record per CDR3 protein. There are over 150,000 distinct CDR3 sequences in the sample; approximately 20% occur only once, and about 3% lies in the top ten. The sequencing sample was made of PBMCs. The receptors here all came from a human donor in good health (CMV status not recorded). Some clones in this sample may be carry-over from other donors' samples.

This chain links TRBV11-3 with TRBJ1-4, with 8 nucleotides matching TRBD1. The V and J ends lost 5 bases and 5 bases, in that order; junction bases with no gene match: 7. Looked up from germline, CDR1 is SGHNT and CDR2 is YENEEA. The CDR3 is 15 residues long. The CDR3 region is CASSPGQGGNEKLFF. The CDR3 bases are TGTGCCAGCAGCCCCGGACAGGGCGGAAATGAAAAACTGTTTTTT.

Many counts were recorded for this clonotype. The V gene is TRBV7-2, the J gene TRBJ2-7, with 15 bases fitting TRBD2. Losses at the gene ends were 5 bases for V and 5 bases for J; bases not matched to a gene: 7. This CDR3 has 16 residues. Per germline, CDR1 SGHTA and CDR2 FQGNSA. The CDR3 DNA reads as TGTGCCAGCAGCGCCCCAGGACTAGCGGGAGGGCACGAGCAGTACTTC. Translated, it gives CASSAPGLAGGHEQYF.

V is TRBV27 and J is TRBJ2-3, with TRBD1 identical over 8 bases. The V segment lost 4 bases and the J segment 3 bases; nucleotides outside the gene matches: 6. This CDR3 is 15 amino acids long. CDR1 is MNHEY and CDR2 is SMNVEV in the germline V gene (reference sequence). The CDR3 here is CASSYGQGGTDTQYF. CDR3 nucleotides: TGTGCCAGCAGTTATGGACAGGGCGGGACAGATACGCAGTATTTT.

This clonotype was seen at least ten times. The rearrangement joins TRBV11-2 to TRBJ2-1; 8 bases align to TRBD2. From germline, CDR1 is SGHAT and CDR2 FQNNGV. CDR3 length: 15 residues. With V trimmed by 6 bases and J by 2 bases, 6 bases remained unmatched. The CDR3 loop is CASSPPGLAYNEQFF. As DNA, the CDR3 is TGTGCCAGCAGTCCACCGGGACTAGCCTACAATGAGCAGTTCTTC.

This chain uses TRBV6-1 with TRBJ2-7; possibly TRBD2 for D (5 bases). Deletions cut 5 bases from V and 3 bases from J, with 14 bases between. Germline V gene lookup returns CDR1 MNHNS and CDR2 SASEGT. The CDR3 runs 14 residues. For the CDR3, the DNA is TGTGCCAGCAGTTATTCTTTTCGGGGCTACGAGCAGTACTTC. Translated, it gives CASSYSFRGYEQYF.

CDR3 amino acids: CASSPAQLGEQYF. The CDR3, as DNA: TGTGCCAGCTCACCCGCCCAGCTTGGCGAGCAGTACTTC. The V and J genes are TRBV18 and TRBJ2-7; the D is unclear. The CDR3 runs to 13 residues. Germline V gives CDR1 KGHSH, CDR2 LQKENI. V was shortened by 3 bases and J by 6 bases, with 12 bases between the two germline ends.

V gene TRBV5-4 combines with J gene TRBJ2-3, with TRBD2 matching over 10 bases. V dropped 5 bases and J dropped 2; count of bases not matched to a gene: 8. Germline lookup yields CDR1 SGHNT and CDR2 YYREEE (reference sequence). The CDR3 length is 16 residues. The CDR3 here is CASSFASGSSTDTQYF. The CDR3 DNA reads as TGTGCCAGCAGTTTCGCTAGCGGGAGTTCCACAGATACGCAGTATTTT.

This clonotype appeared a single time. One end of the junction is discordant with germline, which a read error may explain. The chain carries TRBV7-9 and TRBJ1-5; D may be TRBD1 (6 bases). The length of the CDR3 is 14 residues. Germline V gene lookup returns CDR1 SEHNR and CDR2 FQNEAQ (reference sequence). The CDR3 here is CASSLGHLNQLQHF. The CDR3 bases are TGTGCCAGCAGCCTGGGACACCTCAACCAGCTCCAGCATTTT.

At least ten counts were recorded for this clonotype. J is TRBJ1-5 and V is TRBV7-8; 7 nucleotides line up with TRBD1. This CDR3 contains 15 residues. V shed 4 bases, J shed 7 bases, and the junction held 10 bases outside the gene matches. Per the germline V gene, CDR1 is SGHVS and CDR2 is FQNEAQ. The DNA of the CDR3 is TGTGCCAGCAGCTGGGGACAGAATGGGGGACAGCCCCAGCATTTT. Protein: CASSWGQNGGQPQHF.

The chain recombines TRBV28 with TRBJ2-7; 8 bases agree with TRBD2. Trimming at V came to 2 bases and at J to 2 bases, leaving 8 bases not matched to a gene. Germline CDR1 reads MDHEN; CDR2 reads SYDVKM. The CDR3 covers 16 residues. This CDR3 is CASSLSFSGLAYEQYF. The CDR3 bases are TGTGCCAGCAGTTTAAGTTTTTCGGGACTAGCCTACGAGCAGTACTTC.

CDR3 sequence reads: CASSPPSGEGVSYEQYF. CDR3 coding DNA: TGTGCCAGCAGCCCCCCAAGCGGAGAGGGGGTTAGCTACGAGCAGTACTTC. This sequence joins TRBV28 and TRBJ2-7, with D tentatively TRBD1 (6 bases). With 6 bases removed from V and 3 bases from J, the gap between germline ends came to 24 bases. CDR1 MDHEN and CDR2 SYDVKM come from the germline V gene. The CDR3 sequence is 17 residues long.

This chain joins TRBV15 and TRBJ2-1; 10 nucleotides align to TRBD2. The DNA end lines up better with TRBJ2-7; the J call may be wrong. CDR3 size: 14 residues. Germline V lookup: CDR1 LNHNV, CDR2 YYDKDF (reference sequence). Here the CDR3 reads CATSDLAGEDEQYF. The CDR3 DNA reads TGTGCCACCAGCGACCTAGCGGGAGAGGATGAGCAGTACTTC.

The CDR3 protein is CASSPYGGTGDNEQFF. CDR3 coding DNA: TGTGCCAGCAGCCCTTACGGGGGGACAGGAGACAATGAGCAGTTCTTC. The chain carries TRBV28 and TRBJ2-1; TRBD1 might be the D (8 bases). The V gene lost 6 bases and the J gene lost 5 bases, with 20 bases spanning the gap. This CDR3 is 16 amino acids long. Germline-derived CDR1 and CDR2 are MDHEN and SYDVKM.

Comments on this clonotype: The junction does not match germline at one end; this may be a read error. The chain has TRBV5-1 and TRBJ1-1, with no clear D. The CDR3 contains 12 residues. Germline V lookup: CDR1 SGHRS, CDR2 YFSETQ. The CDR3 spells CAGSLPGTEAFF. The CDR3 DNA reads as TGCGCCGGCAGCTTGCCGGGGACTGAAGCTTTCTTT.

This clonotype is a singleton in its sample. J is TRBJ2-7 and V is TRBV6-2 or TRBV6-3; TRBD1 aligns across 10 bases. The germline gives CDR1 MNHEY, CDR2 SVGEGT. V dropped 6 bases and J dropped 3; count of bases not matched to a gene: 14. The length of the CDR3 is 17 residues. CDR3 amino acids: CASRPDRGPSTLYEQYF. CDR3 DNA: TGTGCCAGCAGACCCGACAGGGGGCCTAGTACCCTCTACGAGCAGTACTTC.

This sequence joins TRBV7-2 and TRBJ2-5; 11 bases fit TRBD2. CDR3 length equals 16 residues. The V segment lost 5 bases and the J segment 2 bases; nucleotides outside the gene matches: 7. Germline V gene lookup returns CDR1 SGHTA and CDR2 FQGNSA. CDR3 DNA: TGTGCCAGCAGCAAAAGACTAGCGGGAAGACAAGAGACCCAGTACTTC. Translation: CASSKRLAGRQETQYF.

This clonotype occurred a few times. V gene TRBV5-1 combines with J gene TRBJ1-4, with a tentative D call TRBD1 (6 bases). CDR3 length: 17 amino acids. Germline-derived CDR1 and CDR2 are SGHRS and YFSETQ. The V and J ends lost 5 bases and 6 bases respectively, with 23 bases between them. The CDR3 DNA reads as TGCGCCAGCAGTAGGTTTGGGGGGCTCGAGATGCATGAAAAACTGTTTTTT. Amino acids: CASSRFGGLEMHEKLFF.

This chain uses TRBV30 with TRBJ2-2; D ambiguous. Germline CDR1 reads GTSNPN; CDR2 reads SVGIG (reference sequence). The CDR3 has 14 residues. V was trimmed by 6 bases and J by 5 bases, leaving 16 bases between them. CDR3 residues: CACLYPGITGELFF. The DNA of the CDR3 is TGTGCCTGCCTCTATCCAGGAATAACCGGGGAGCTGTTTTTT.

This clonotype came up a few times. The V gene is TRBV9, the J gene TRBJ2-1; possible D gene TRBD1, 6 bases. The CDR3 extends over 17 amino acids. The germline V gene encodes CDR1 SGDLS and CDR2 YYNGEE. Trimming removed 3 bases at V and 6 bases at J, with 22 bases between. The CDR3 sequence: CASSGPKDRPDGNEQFF. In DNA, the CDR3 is TGTGCCAGCAGCGGACCCAAGGACAGACCGGACGGCAATGAGCAGTTCTTC.

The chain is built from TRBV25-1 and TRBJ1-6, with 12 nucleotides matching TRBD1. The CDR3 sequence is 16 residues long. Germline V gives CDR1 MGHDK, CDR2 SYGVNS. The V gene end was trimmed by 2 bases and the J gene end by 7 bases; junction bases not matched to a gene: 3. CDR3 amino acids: CASSEGTGGMNSPLHF. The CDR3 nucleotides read TGTGCCAGCAGTGAAGGGACAGGGGGCATGAATTCACCCCTCCACTTT.

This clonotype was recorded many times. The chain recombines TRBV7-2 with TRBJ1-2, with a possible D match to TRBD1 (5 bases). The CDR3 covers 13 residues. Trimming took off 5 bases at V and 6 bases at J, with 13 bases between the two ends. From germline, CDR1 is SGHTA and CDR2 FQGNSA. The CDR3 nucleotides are TGTGCCAGCAGCCTCAATCGCAGGGATGGCTACACCTTC. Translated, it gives CASSLNRRDGYTF.

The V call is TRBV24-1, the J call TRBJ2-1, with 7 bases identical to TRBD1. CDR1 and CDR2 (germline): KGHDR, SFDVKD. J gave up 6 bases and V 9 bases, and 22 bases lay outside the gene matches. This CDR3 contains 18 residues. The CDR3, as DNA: TGTGCCACCCAGGGGGTGAGTATTGGGGCAAATCCCCTCAATGAGCAGTTCTTC. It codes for CATQGVSIGANPLNEQFF.

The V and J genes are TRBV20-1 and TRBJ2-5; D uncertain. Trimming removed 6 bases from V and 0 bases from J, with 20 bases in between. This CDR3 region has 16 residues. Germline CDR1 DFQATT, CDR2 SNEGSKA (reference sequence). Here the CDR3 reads CSAAERIVFNQETQYF. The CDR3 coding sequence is TGCAGTGCCGCAGAGAGGATAGTATTTAACCAAGAGACCCAGTACTTC.

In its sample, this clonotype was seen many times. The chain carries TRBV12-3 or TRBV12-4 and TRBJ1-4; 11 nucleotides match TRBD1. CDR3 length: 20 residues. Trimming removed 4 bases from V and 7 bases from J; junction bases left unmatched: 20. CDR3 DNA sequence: TGTGCCAGCAGTTCAATGGGGACAGGGGGTATTTACCCTAGGGTTGAAAAACTGTTTTTT. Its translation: CASSSMGTGGIYPRVEKLFF.

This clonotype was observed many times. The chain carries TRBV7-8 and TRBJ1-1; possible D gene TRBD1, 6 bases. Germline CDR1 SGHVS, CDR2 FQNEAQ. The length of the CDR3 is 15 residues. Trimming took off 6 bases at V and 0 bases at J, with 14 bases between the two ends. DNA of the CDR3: TGTGCCAGCAGTCCTAGGACAGCGATGAACACTGAAGCTTTCTTT. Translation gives CASSPRTAMNTEAFF.

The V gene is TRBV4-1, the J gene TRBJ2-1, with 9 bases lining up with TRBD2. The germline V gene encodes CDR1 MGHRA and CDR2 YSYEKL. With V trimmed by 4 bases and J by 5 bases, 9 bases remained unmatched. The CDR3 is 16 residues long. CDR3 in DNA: TGCGCCAGCAGCCGAATATTGCGGACTAGCGACAATGAGCAGTTCTTC. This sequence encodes CASSRILRTSDNEQFF.

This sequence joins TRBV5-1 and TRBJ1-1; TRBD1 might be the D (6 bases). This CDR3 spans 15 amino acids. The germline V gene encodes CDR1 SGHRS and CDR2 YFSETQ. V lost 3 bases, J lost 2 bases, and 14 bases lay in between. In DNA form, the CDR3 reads TGCGCCAGCAGCTCCCGTGTGGGACAAAACACTGAAGCTTTCTTT. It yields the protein CASSSRVGQNTEAFF. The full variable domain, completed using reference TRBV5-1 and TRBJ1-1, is KAGVTQTPRYLIKTRGQQVTLSCSPISGHRSVSWYQQTPGQGLQFLFEYFSETQRNKGNFPGRFSGRQFSNSRSEMNVSTLELGDSALYLCASSSRVGQNTEAFFGQGTRLTVV.

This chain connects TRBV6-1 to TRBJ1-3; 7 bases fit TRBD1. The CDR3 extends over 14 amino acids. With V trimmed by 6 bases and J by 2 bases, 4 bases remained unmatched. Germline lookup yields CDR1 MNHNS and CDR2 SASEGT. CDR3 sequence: CASSKGGPGNTIYF. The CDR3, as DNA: TGTGCCAGCAGCAAAGGGGGCCCTGGAAACACCATATATTTT.

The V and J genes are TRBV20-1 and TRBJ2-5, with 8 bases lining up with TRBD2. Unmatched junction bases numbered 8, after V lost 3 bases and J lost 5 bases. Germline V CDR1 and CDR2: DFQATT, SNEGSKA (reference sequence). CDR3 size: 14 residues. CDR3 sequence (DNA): TGCAGTGCTAGGCCCGGGAGGGGACGGGAGACCCAGTACTTC. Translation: CSARPGRGRETQYF.

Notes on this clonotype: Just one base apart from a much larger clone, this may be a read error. The chain's CDR3 is CASSEARQHPYEQYF. The CDR3 region has the DNA TGTGCCAGCAGTGAAGCGCGACAGCACCCCTACGAGCAGTACTTC. The chain employs TRBV2 and TRBJ2-7; the D gene is possibly TRBD1 (5 bases). V lost 0 bases to trimming and J lost 2 bases, with 11 bases between them. The CDR3 contains 15 residues. Per germline, CDR1 SNHLY and CDR2 FYNNEI.

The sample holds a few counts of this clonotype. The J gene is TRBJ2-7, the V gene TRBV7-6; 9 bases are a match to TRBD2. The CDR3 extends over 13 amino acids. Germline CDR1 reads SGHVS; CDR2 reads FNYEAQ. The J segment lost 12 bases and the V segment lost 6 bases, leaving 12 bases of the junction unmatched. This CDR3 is CASRELAGESPYF. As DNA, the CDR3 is TGTGCCAGCAGGGAGTTAGCGGGAGAGAGTCCGTACTTC.